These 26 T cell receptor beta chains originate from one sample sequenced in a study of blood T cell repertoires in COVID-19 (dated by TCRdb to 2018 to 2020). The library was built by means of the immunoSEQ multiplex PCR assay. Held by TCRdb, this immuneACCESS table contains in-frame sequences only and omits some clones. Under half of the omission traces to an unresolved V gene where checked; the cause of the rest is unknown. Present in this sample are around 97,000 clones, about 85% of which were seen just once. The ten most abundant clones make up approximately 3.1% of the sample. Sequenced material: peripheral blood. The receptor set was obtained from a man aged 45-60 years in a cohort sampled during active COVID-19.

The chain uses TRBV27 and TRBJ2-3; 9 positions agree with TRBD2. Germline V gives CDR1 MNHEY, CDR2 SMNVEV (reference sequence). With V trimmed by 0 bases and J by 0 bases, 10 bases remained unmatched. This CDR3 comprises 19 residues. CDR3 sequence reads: CASSLSRLAGIISTDTQYF. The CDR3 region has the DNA TGTGCCAGCAGTTTATCGAGGCTAGCGGGGATAATTAGCACAGATACGCAGTATTTT.

For the CDR3, the DNA is TGTGCCAGCAGCGGCGGACTAGCCTACAATGAGCAGTTCTTC. Amino acids: CASSGGLAYNEQFF. The chain combines TRBV9 with TRBJ2-1, with 7 bases fitting TRBD2. In germline, CDR1 is SGDLS, CDR2 YYNGEE. V trimming: 3 bases; J trimming: 2 bases; junction bases outside the gene matches: 2. This CDR3 spans 14 amino acids. Using reference TRBV9 and TRBJ2-1 for the parts outside the CDR3, the full variable domain is DSGVTQTPKHLITATGQRVTLRCSPRSGDLSVYWYQQSLDQGLQFLIQYYNGEERAKGNILERFSAQQFPDLHSELNLSSLELGDSALYFCASSGGLAYNEQFFGPGTRLTVL.

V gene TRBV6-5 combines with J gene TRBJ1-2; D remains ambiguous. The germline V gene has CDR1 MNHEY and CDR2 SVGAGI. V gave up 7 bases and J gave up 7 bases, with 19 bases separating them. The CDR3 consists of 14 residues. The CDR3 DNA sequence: TGTGCCAGCATCAAACTTGGTGTCTCGGGTGGCTACACCTTC. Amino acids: CASIKLGVSGGYTF.

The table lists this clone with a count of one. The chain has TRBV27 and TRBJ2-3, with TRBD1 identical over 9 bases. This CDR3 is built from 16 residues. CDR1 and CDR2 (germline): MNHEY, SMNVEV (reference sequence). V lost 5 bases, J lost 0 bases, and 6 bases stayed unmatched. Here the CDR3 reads CASSLMGQGSTDTQYF. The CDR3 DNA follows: TGTGCCAGCAGTCTCATGGGACAGGGTAGCACAGATACGCAGTATTTT.

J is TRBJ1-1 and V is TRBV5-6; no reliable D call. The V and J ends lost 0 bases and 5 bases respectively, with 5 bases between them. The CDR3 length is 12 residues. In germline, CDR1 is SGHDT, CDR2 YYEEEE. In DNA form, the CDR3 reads TGTGCCAGCAGCTTGGAAATAACTGAAGCTTTCTTT. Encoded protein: CASSLEITEAFF.

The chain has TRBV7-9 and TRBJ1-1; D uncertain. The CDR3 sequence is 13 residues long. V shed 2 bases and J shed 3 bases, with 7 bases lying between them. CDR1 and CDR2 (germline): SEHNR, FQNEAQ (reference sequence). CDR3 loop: CASSLNRYTEAFF. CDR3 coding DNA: TGTGCCAGCAGCTTAAACCGGTACACTGAAGCTTTCTTT. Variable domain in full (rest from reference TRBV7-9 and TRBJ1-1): DTGVSQNPRHKITKRGQNVTFRCDPISEHNRLYWYRQTLGQGPEFLTYFQNEAQLEKSRLLSDRFSAERPKGSFSTLEIQRTEQGDSAMYLCASSLNRYTEAFFGQGTRLTVV.

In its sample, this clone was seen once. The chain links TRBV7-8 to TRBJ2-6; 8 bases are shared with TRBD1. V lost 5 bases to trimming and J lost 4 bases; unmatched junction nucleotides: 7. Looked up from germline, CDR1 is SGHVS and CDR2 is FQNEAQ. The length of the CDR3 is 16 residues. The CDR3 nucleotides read TGTGCCAGCAGCCAAAGGACAGGGACCGGGGCCAACGTCCTGACTTTC. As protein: CASSQRTGTGANVLTF.

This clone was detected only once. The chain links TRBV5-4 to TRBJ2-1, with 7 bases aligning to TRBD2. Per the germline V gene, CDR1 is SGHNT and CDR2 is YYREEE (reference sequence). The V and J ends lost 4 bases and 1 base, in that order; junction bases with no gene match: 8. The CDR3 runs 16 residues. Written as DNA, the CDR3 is TGTGCCAGCAGCCCGCTGGGGGGGGGTTCCTACAATGAGCAGTTCTTC. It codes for CASSPLGGGSYNEQFF.

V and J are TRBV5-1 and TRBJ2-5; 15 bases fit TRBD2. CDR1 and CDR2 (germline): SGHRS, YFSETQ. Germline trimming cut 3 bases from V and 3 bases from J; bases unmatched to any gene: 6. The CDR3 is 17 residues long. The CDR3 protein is CASSSGLAGGKEETQYF. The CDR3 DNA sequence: TGCGCCAGCAGCTCCGGACTAGCGGGGGGGAAGGAAGAGACCCAGTACTTC.

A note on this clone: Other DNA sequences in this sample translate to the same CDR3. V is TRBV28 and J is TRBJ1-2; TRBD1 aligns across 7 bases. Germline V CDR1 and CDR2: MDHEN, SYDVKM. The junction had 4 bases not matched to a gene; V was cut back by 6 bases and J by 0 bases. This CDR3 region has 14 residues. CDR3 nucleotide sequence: TGTGCCAGCAGCACCGGGACAGCTAACTATGGCTACACCTTC. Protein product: CASSTGTANYGYTF.

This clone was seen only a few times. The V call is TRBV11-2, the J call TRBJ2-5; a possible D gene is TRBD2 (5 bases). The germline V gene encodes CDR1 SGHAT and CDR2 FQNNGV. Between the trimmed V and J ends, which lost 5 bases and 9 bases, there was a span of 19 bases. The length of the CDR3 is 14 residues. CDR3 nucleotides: TGTGCCAGCAGCGCTACCGCGGGTTCAAGGGCCCAGTACTTC. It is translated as CASSATAGSRAQYF.

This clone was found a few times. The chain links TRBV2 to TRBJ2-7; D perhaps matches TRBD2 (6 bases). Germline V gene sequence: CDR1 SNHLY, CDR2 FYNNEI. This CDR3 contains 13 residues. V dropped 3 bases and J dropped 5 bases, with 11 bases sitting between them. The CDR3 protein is CASSERREDEQYF. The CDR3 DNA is TGTGCCAGCAGTGAGAGGAGGGAAGACGAGCAGTACTTC.

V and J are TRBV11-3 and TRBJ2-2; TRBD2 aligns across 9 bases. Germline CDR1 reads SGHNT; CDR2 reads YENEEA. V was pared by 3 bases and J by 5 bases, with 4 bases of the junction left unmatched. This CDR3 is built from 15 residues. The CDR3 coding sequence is TGTGCCAGCAGCTTCGGCCTAGCGGGAACCGGGGAGCTGTTTTTT. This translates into CASSFGLAGTGELFF.

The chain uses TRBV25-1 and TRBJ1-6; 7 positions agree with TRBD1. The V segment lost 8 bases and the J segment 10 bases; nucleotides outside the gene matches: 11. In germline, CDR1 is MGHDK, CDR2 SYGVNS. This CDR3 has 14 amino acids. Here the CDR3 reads CASGGQLTRSPLHF. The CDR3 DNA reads TGTGCCAGCGGGGGACAGCTAACGAGATCACCCCTCCACTTT.

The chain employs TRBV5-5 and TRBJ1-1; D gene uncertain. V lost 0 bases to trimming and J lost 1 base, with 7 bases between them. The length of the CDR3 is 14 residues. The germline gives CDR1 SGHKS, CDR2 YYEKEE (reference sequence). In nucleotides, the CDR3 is TGTGCCAGCAGCTTGGCCACAGAGAACACTGAAGCTTTCTTT. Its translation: CASSLATENTEAFF.

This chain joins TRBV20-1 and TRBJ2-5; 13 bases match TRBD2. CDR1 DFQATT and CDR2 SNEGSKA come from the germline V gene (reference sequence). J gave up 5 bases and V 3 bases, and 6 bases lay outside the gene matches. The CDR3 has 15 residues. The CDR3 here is CSASKTSGGVETQYF. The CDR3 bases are TGCAGTGCTAGTAAAACTAGCGGGGGGGTGGAGACCCAGTACTTC.

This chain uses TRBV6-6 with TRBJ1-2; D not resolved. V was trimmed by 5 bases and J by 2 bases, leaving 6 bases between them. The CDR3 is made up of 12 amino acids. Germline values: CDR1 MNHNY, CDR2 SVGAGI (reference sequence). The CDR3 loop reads CASSPGNYGYTF. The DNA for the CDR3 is TGTGCCAGCAGTCCGGGGAACTATGGCTACACCTTC.

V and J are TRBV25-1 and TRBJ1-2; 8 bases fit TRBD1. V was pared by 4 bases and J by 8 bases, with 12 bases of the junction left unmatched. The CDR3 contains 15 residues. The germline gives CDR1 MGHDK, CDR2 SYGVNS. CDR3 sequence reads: CASSAAGTGSYGYTF. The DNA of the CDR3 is TGTGCCAGCAGTGCGGCCGGGACAGGCAGTTACGGCTACACCTTC.

The CDR3 DNA is TGCAGCGTTGAAGATGGACAGGGCAACAATGAGCAGTTCTTC. This translates into CSVEDGQGNNEQFF. The chain is built from TRBV29-1 and TRBJ2-1, with TRBD1 identical over 8 bases. CDR3 length equals 14 residues. The J segment lost 5 bases and the V segment lost 0 bases, leaving 3 bases of the junction unmatched. The germline V gene has CDR1 SQVTM and CDR2 ANQGSEA.

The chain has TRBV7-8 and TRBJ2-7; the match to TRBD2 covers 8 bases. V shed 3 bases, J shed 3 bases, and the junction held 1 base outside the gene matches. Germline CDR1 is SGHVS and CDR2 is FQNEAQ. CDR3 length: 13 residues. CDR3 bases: TGTGCCAGCAGCTTCGGGGGGGACTACGAGCAGTACTTC. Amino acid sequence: CASSFGGDYEQYF.

The DNA for the CDR3 is TGTGCCACCAGTGATTCTAGCGGGGGGGCCCCAGATACGCAGTATTTT. This sequence encodes CATSDSSGGAPDTQYF. This sequence joins TRBV24-1 and TRBJ2-3; TRBD2 aligns across 12 bases. Germline CDR1 is KGHDR and CDR2 is SFDVKD. V shed 2 bases and J 4 bases; nucleotides not matched to a gene: 3. CDR3 length equals 16 residues.

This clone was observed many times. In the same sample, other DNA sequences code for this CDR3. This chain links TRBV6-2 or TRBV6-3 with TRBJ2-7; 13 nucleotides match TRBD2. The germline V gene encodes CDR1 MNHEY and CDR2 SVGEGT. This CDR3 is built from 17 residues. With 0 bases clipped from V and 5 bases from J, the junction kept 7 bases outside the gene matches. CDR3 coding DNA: TGTGCCAGCAGTTACTCAAAAGGGACTAGCGGGATACACGAGCAGTACTTC. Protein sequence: CASSYSKGTSGIHEQYF.

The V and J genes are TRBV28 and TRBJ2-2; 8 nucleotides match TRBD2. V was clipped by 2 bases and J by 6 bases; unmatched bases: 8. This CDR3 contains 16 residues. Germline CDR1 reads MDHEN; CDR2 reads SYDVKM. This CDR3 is CASSLLGLGSAGELFF. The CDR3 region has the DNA TGTGCCAGCAGTTTACTGGGACTAGGGAGCGCCGGGGAGCTGTTTTTT.

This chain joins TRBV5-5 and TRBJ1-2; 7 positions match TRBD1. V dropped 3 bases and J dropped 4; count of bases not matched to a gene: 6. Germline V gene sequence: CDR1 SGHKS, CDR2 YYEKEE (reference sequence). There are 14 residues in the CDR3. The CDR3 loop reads CASSSGQASYGYTF. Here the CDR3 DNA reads TGTGCCAGCAGCTCCGGACAGGCGTCCTATGGCTACACCTTC.

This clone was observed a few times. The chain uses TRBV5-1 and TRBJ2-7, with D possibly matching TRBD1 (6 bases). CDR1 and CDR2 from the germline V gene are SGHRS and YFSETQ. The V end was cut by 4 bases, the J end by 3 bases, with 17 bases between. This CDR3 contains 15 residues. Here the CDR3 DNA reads TGCGCCAGCAGCCCTGATAGGGGGAACAACTACGAGCAGTACGTC. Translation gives CASSPDRGNNYEQYV.

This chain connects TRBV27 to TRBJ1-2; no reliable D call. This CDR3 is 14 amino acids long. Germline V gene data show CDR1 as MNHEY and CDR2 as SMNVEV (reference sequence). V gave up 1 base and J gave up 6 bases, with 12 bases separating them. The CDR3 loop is CASSLLRDSDGYTF. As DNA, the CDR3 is TGTGCCAGCAGTTTATTACGGGATAGTGATGGCTACACCTTC.